The present T cell receptor beta chain was sequenced within a study of cytomegalovirus exposure and HLA in healthy donors. Overall study findings and caveats: In an earlier analysis, about 87% or about 30%: the productive usage of most TCR beta V segments. There were several of the most significant clusters that appeared linked to common viral pathogens in a later analysis. Investigators reported 150 to 200 TCR beta chains as tied to cytomegalovirus.

This clone was seen more than once but under ten times. Its antigen is as yet unknown. Germline loops: CDR1 SNHLY, CDR2 FYNNEI. Trimming stripped 1 base from V and 15 bases from J, with 22 bases between. The CDR3 contains 15 residues. PCR was performed using 60 Vbeta and 13 Jbeta primers. Original handling: Per a later analysis, the number of unique TCR beta chains was approximately 80 million, of which around 9.9 million were shared. The method was immunoSEQ multiplex PCR; TCRdb's version includes in-frame clones alone and lacks a portion of them. V and J calls and clone size are given by that table; D and trimming were obtained from the DNA. The sample shows 100,000 to 150,000 clones, 80% to 85% of them seen only once.

This clonotype was sampled from a boy younger than 18 in good health and CMV-seronegative. The chain has TRBV2 and TRBJ2-4, with D tentatively TRBD2 (6 bases). The source material was PBMCs. The chain's CDR3 is CASSEGPGRNVDAYF. In DNA, the CDR3 is TGTGCCAGCAGTGAAGGGCCAGGGAGGAATGTCGATGCGTACTTC.